Shown below are 6 T cell receptor beta chains from a single sample sequenced in a study of regulatory T cells in long-lasting Graves disease. Specified time point: newly diagnosed GD, antithyroid drugs for less than 3 months. Generation of the TCR library employed RNA extracted from PBMCs. Investigators prepared the TCR beta libraries by applying iRepertoire HTBI primers and Arm-PCR of CDR3 regions. One entry per CDR3 protein results from TCRdb running MiXCR on the multiplex PCR reads. There are a few hundred thousand distinct CDR3 sequences in the sample; about 13% occur only once, and 10% lies in the top ten. Separately, the same data were catalogued under a study of T cells in Graves' hyperthyroidism and ophthalmopathy.

Specimen: peripheral blood mononuclear cells (PBMCs), collected at new diagnosis, from a patient treated with antithyroid drugs. The receptors were gathered from a man under 40 with Graves disease.

The sample holds many counts of this clonotype. The chain uses TRBV12-3 or TRBV12-4 and TRBJ1-1; 7 bases fit TRBD1. The V gene end was trimmed by 5 bases and the J gene end by 3 bases; junction bases not matched to a gene: 3. CDR3 size: 13 residues. This CDR3 is CASSRDSYTEAFF. The CDR3, as DNA: TGTGCCAGCAGTCGGGACAGCTACACTGAAGCTTTCTTT.

This clonotype was detected ten times or more. The V call is TRBV9, the J call TRBJ1-2; TRBD1 agrees at 8 bases. The V gene's germline CDR1 is SGDLS and CDR2 YYNGEE. The J segment lost 5 bases and the V segment lost 4 bases, leaving 10 bases of the junction unmatched. The CDR3 is 15 residues long. The CDR3: CASSLRQGSGYGYTF. The DNA of the CDR3 is TGTGCCAGCAGCCTACGACAGGGGTCGGGATATGGCTACACCTTC.

This clonotype was detected a few times. V gene TRBV20-1 combines with J gene TRBJ1-1; 7 positions agree with TRBD1. The CDR3 runs to 14 residues. V was clipped by 3 bases and J by 0 bases; unmatched bases: 4. CDR1 is DFQATT and CDR2 is SNEGSKA in the germline V gene (reference sequence). The chain's CDR3 is CSASPTGVNTEAFF. The DNA for the CDR3 is TGCAGTGCTAGCCCCACAGGGGTGAACACTGAAGCTTTCTTT.

The chain recombines TRBV3-1 with TRBJ2-1; D is uncertain. The CDR3 is made up of 15 amino acids. Trimming shortened V by 4 bases and J by 2 bases, and 12 bases separated the two germline ends. Germline V CDR1 and CDR2: LGHDT, YNNKEL (reference sequence). The CDR3 spells CASSPRTLTYNEQFF. In DNA form, the CDR3 reads TGTGCCAGCAGCCCCCGTACATTAACCTACAATGAGCAGTTCTTC.

This clonotype showed up just a few times. The rearrangement uses TRBV18 and TRBJ2-7; 7 bases agree with TRBD1. The CDR3 has 15 residues. Germline V gene sequence: CDR1 KGHSH, CDR2 LQKENI. V lost 3 bases, J lost 5 bases, and 10 bases stayed unmatched. This CDR3 is CASSPRTGSYDEQYF. The CDR3 nucleotides read TGTGCCAGCTCACCTCGGACAGGCTCTTATGACGAGCAGTACTTC.

Many counts were recorded for this clonotype. The CDR3 bases are TGTGCCAGCACCCTTGGCCACCGGGGGGAAAAACTGTTTTTT. Its translation is CASTLGHRGEKLFF. The rearrangement uses TRBV12-3 or TRBV12-4 and TRBJ1-4, with D perhaps TRBD1 (5 bases). This CDR3 region has 14 residues. V lost 7 bases and J lost 8, with 17 bases in between.